These 2 T cell receptor beta chains originate from one sample sequenced in a study of blood T cell repertoires in COVID-19. The method was immunoSEQ multiplex PCR; TCRdb's version includes in-frame clones alone and lacks a portion of them. The sample contains under 300,000 clones, roughly 88% of which appear only once. The sequenced material came from peripheral blood. The receptor set was obtained from a woman in her 40s who had recovered from COVID-19.

CDR3 sequence: CASRPTPGQHYEQYF. The CDR3 nucleotides are TGTGCCAGCCGTCCCACTCCGGGACAGCACTACGAGCAGTACTTC. This chain uses TRBV6-5 with TRBJ2-7; 7 positions agree with TRBD1. The CDR3 length is 15 residues. The V and J ends lost 8 bases and 3 bases, in that order; junction bases with no gene match: 13. Germline V CDR1 and CDR2: MNHEY, SVGAGI.

The rearrangement uses TRBV15 and TRBJ1-2; TRBD1 is a possible D gene (5 bases). Germline CDR1 and CDR2: LNHNV and YYDKDF (reference sequence). The CDR3 loop spans 15 amino acids. V lost 1 base to trimming and J lost 6 bases, with 15 bases between them. The CDR3 DNA reads as TGTGCCACCAGCAGAGGGGAACAGGCGGTGGATGGCTACACCTTC. Protein: CATSRGEQAVDGYTF.